The 24 T cell receptor beta chains reported below all come from one sample, sequenced in a study of naive and memory T cell subsets. An equimolar mix of two oligonucleotides served as the beta constant-region primer for TRBC1 and TRBC2. MiXCR was run by TCRdb on the UMI-ligation and nested PCR reads, yielding one entry per CDR3 protein. The table includes 37,000 or so distinct CDR3 sequences, about an eighth detected once. Source material: effector memory CD4+ T cells from blood. Subset described: effector memory, CD45RA- CD27-. Every receptor here comes from a human donor in good health.

This clonotype was found many times. This chain uses TRBV5-1 with TRBJ1-1; 8 bases line up with TRBD1. There are 13 residues in the CDR3. CDR1 is SGHRS and CDR2 is YFSETQ in the germline V gene. The V segment lost 0 bases and the J segment 11 bases; nucleotides outside the gene matches: 6. This chain's CDR3 is CASSLDGQGAAFF. DNA for the CDR3: TGCGCCAGCAGCTTGGACGGACAGGGTGCCGCTTTCTTT.

This clonotype was counted a single time. A much larger clone lies one base from this, so it may be a read error. The chain employs TRBV12-2 and TRBJ2-1; the D call TRBD2 from the table was never checked on the DNA. TRBV12-2 is flagged as a pseudogene. The CDR3 covers 19 residues. CDR3 DNA: TGTGCAAGTCGCCACCTCGGGACTAGCGGGAGGATGAAGGGGAATGAGCAGTTCTTC. Its translation is CASRHLGTSGRMKGNEQFF.

The chain recombines TRBV24-1 with TRBJ2-5; a weak D match, TRBD2 (6 bases). The CDR3 loop spans 16 amino acids. V dropped 7 bases and J dropped 5 bases, with 22 bases sitting between them. In germline, CDR1 is KGHDR, CDR2 SFDVKD. Written as DNA, the CDR3 is TGTGCCACCAGAGACCCCGGCGGGAAAGACGGCGAGACCCAGTACTTC. The encoded protein is CATRDPGGKDGETQYF.

This clonotype was seen more than once but under ten times. The genes are TRBV10-3 and TRBJ1-5; unclear D gene. The V end was cut by 0 bases, the J end by 2 bases, with 5 bases between. Germline CDR1 reads ENHRY; CDR2 reads SYGVKD. The CDR3 runs to 14 residues. Written as DNA, the CDR3 is TGTGCCATCAGTGAGTCCCAGGGCAATCAGCCCCAGCATTTT. As protein: CAISESQGNQPQHF.

The chain recombines TRBV7-2 with TRBJ2-7, with TRBD2 as a possible D gene (5 bases). CDR3 size: 13 residues. The germline V and J ends were trimmed by 5 bases and 2 bases, with 10 bases remaining between them. Germline V CDR1 and CDR2: SGHTA, FQGNSA. In DNA, the CDR3 is TGTGCCAGCAGCCGGGTGAGGGCCTACGAGCAGTACTTC. Amino acids: CASSRVRAYEQYF.

This clonotype was counted many times. This sequence joins TRBV7-6 and TRBJ2-5; TRBD1 or TRBD2 may be the D gene (6 bases each). V was shortened by 2 bases and J by 5 bases, with 15 bases between the two germline ends. Germline loops: CDR1 SGHVS, CDR2 FNYEAQ. This CDR3 comprises 15 residues. The CDR3 nucleotides read TGTGCCAGCAGCTTAATAGCGGAAGGGGGTGAGACCCAGTACTTC. This translates into CASSLIAEGGETQYF.

This clonotype has more than one count but fewer than ten. V gene TRBV5-1 combines with J gene TRBJ2-4; tentatively, D is TRBD2 (5 bases). The CDR3 sequence is 14 residues long. Germline CDR1 reads SGHRS; CDR2 reads YFSETQ. Trimming left V 0 bases short and J 9 bases short, with 13 bases between. The CDR3 coding sequence is TGCGCCAGCAGCTTGGATCCGGGATTGGGCATTCAGTACTTC. Protein sequence: CASSLDPGLGIQYF.

This clonotype appeared a few times. V and J are TRBV6-5 and TRBJ2-1; 14 bases match TRBD2. The junction had 14 bases not matched to a gene; V was cut back by 1 base and J by 6 bases. The CDR3 covers 20 residues. The germline gives CDR1 MNHEY, CDR2 SVGAGI. The CDR3 reads CASSYFLPGQTSGRANEQFF. CDR3 DNA: TGTGCCAGCAGTTACTTTCTCCCGGGACAGACTAGCGGGAGGGCCAATGAGCAGTTCTTC.

This clonotype was detected only a few times. This sequence joins TRBV7-2 and TRBJ2-1; TRBD2 agrees at 10 bases. Germline V gives CDR1 SGHTA, CDR2 FQGNSA. V gave up 1 base and J gave up 6 bases; unmatched junction bases: 9. CDR3 size: 17 residues. CDR3 loop: CASSLVGSASGSNEQFF. The CDR3 DNA is TGTGCCAGCAGCTTAGTGGGATCGGCTAGCGGGAGCAATGAGCAGTTCTTC.

This clonotype occurred a few times. The gene calls are TRBV30 and TRBJ2-1; D is unresolved. Trimming took off 3 bases at V and 4 bases at J, with 7 bases between the two ends. The germline V gene has CDR1 GTSNPN and CDR2 SVGIG (reference sequence). This CDR3 has 12 amino acids. CDR3 bases: TGTGCCTGGAGCGGACGTTACAATGAGCAGTTCTTC. Its translation: CAWSGRYNEQFF.

This chain joins TRBV20-1 and TRBJ1-5; possible D gene TRBD1, 6 bases. Germline lookup yields CDR1 DFQATT and CDR2 SNEGSKA (reference sequence). This CDR3 is built from 14 residues. Trimming cost V 3 bases and J 10 bases, with 19 bases left between them. CDR3 amino acids: CSARRDKALGPQHF. CDR3 coding DNA: TGCAGTGCTAGGAGGGACAAGGCCCTGGGCCCCCAGCATTTT.

The CDR3 is CASSRQADSYNEQFF. CDR3 coding DNA: TGTGCCAGCAGTCGACAGGCTGACTCCTACAATGAGCAGTTCTTC. The V call is TRBV5-5, the J call TRBJ2-1; D perhaps matches TRBD1 (6 bases). Germline CDR1 and CDR2: SGHKS and YYEKEE (reference sequence). The V end lost 5 bases, the J end lost 0 bases, and 12 bases lay between the germline ends. The CDR3 is made up of 15 amino acids.

The gene calls are TRBV9 and TRBJ1-1; the D is unclear. Germline CDR1 and CDR2: SGDLS and YYNGEE. The V gene lost 4 bases and the J gene lost 8 bases, with 18 bases spanning the gap. This CDR3 region has 14 residues. CDR3 sequence: CASSPRNSLSEAFF. The CDR3 DNA is TGTGCCAGCAGCCCGAGGAACAGCCTCTCCGAAGCTTTCTTT.

The rearrangement uses TRBV30 and TRBJ1-2; no clear D. Trimming left V 1 base short and J 2 bases short, with 5 bases between. This CDR3 is built from 12 residues. Germline V gives CDR1 GTSNPN, CDR2 SVGIG (reference sequence). For the CDR3, the DNA is TGTGCCTGGAGTGCCTGGAACTATGGCTACACCTTC. Translated, it gives CAWSAWNYGYTF. The whole variable domain, remainder taken from reference TRBV30 and TRBJ1-2, is SQTIHQWPATLVQPVGSPLSLECTVEGTSNPNLYWYRQAAGRGLQLLFYSVGIGQISSEVPQNLSASRPQDRQFILSSKKLLLSDSGFYLCAWSAWNYGYTFGSGTRLTVV.

This chain joins TRBV29-1 and TRBJ2-2; D ambiguous. Germline CDR1 reads SQVTM; CDR2 reads ANQGSEA. The CDR3 consists of 14 residues. Trimming removed 7 bases at V and 7 bases at J, with 19 bases between. CDR3 loop: CSASAGPFGGELFF. CDR3 DNA sequence: TGCAGCGCATCCGCCGGTCCTTTTGGCGGGGAGCTGTTTTTT.

The chain carries TRBV3-1 and TRBJ2-3; 7 nucleotides match TRBD2. Germline V gene data show CDR1 as LGHDT and CDR2 as YNNKEL (reference sequence). The CDR3 spans 15 residues. J was trimmed by 5 bases and V by 4 bases; bases with no gene match: 9. CDR3 sequence: CASSLLAADRDTQYF. DNA of the CDR3: TGTGCCAGCAGCCTCCTAGCGGCAGATCGAGATACGCAGTATTTT.

CDR3 residues: CASSGPDNYNEQFF. The CDR3 DNA is TGTGCCAGCAGCGGACCGGACAACTACAATGAGCAGTTCTTC. J is TRBJ2-1 and V is TRBV7-3, with D possibly being TRBD1 (5 bases). The CDR3 covers 14 residues. V lost 5 bases and J 3 bases, leaving 11 bases between the germline ends. The germline CDR1 and CDR2 sequences are SGHTA and FQGTGA.

This sequence joins TRBV6-2 or TRBV6-3 and TRBJ2-5; 8 nucleotides match TRBD2. The V segment lost 6 bases and the J segment 7 bases; nucleotides outside the gene matches: 16. The CDR3 has 16 residues. Germline V lookup: CDR1 MNHEY, CDR2 SVGEGT. The CDR3 reads CASRSALAAVAGTQYF. The CDR3 DNA is TGTGCCAGCAGGTCTGCACTAGCGGCAGTGGCTGGGACCCAGTACTTC.

This clonotype showed up many times. This chain joins TRBV29-1 and TRBJ2-3; D not resolved. The V gene's germline CDR1 is SQVTM and CDR2 ANQGSEA. The length of the CDR3 is 15 residues. The ends were cut back, 4 bases at V and 1 base at J, with 15 bases in the middle. The chain's CDR3 is CSVALPYSGTDTQYF. DNA for the CDR3: TGCAGCGTTGCCCTCCCTTATTCTGGCACAGATACGCAGTATTTT.

About this clonotype itself: Being one base from a much bigger clone, this may be a read error. The J gene is TRBJ1-1, the V gene TRBV6-1, with D perhaps TRBD1 (6 bases). Trimming cost V 4 bases and J 6 bases, with 15 bases left between them. This CDR3 has 14 residues. Germline CDR1 is MNHNS and CDR2 is SASEGT. CDR3 DNA sequence: TGTGCCAGCAGTGTCGGACAGAGGCCGCCTGAAGCTTTCTTT. Residues: CASSVGQRPPEAFF.

The gene calls are TRBV19 and TRBJ1-2; 8 positions match TRBD1. The CDR3 covers 14 residues. The J segment lost 8 bases and the V segment lost 4 bases, leaving 9 bases of the junction unmatched. Germline values: CDR1 LNHDA, CDR2 SQIVND (reference sequence). This CDR3 is CASSRPGQVRGYTF. As DNA, the CDR3 is TGTGCCAGTAGTAGACCGGGACAGGTTCGCGGCTACACCTTC.

The rearrangement uses TRBV7-2 and TRBJ2-3; TRBD2 matches 10 bases. This CDR3 region has 15 residues. The V segment lost 7 bases and the J segment 0 bases; nucleotides outside the gene matches: 4. In germline, CDR1 is SGHTA, CDR2 FQGNSA. This CDR3 reads CASNRAGGSTDTQYF. In DNA form, the CDR3 reads TGTGCCAGCAACCGAGCGGGAGGGAGCACAGATACGCAGTATTTT.

This clonotype occurred many times. With a much larger clone just one base away, this may be a read error. This chain links TRBV4-1 with TRBJ2-1; D gene uncertain. V shed 4 bases and J shed 4 bases, with 11 bases lying between them. The CDR3 is made up of 14 amino acids. The V gene's germline CDR1 is MGHRA and CDR2 YSYEKL. CDR3 coding DNA: TGCGCCAGCAGCCCCGCCGTTCGTTACAATGAGCAGTTCTTC. Translated, it gives CASSPAVRYNEQFF.

The chain uses TRBV6-1 and TRBJ1-2; TRBD1 matches 10 bases. This CDR3 has 15 residues. CDR1 is MNHNS and CDR2 is SASEGT in the germline V gene. V lost 7 bases, J lost 1 base, and 6 bases stayed unmatched. The CDR3 DNA sequence: TGTGCCAGCACCGACCGGGACAGGGGTAACTATGGCTACACCTTC. Protein: CASTDRDRGNYGYTF.